The 23 T cell receptor beta chains below all came from one sample that was sequenced in a study of blood T cell repertoires in COVID-19. Produced via immunoSEQ multiplex PCR; TCRdb's table is partial and in-frame only. The table has a few hundred thousand clones, 80% to 90% seen once. Sequencing was done on a sample of peripheral blood. Receptor source: a man aged 25-45 years with active or convalescent COVID-19.

Comments on this clone: The sample holds other DNA sequences that translate to the same CDR3. The gene calls are TRBV3-1 (or the pseudogene TRBV3-2) and TRBJ2-3; a weak D match, TRBD2 (6 bases). In germline, CDR1 is LGHDT, CDR2 YNNKEL (reference sequence). V was pared by 4 bases and J by 0 bases, with 8 bases between. The CDR3 extends over 14 amino acids. CDR3 bases: TGTGCCAGCAGCCCGGGACTTAGCACAGATACGCAGTATTTT. Residues: CASSPGLSTDTQYF.

The J gene is TRBJ1-6, the V gene TRBV19, with TRBD1 as a possible D gene (5 bases). The length of the CDR3 is 14 residues. Per germline, CDR1 LNHDA and CDR2 SQIVND (reference sequence). The V end was cut by 4 bases, the J end by 8 bases, with 12 bases between. Written as DNA, the CDR3 is TGTGCCAGTAGTACCGGGACTTGGGATTCACCCCTCCACTTT. This codes for CASSTGTWDSPLHF.

The rearrangement links TRBV19 to TRBJ1-1; 7 positions agree with TRBD1. Germline V lookup: CDR1 LNHDA, CDR2 SQIVND (reference sequence). The CDR3 extends over 13 amino acids. V trimming: 5 bases; J trimming: 7 bases; junction bases outside the gene matches: 7. The DNA of the CDR3 is TGTGCCAGTAGTCGAGACAGGGAGGTTGAAGCTTTCTTT. Amino acids: CASSRDREVEAFF.

J is TRBJ1-1 and V is TRBV7-9; D possibly corresponds to TRBD1 (5 bases). V gave up 4 bases and J gave up 4 bases, with 16 bases separating them. There are 15 residues in the CDR3. Germline assignment: CDR1 SEHNR and CDR2 FQNEAQ (reference sequence). The DNA for the CDR3 is TGTGCCAGCAGCTCGCCGTCCTGGGGGGGCACTGAAGCTTTCTTT. Its translation: CASSSPSWGGTEAFF.

On this clone: This clone may be a read error of a much larger clone one base away. The chain uses TRBV7-9 and TRBJ2-7, with D hard to call. CDR1 and CDR2 from the germline V gene are SEHNR and FQNEAQ (reference sequence). There are 12 residues in the CDR3. V lost 4 bases, J lost 1 base, and 5 bases lay in between. CDR3 amino acids: CASSYESYEQYF. The DNA for the CDR3 is TGTGCCAGCAGCTACGAGTCCTACGAGCAGTACTTC.

The chain employs TRBV6-2 or TRBV6-3 and TRBJ1-5, with 9 bases identical to TRBD1. The trim removed 6 bases at V and 2 bases at J, leaving 8 bases unmatched. The CDR3 has 16 amino acids. The germline gives CDR1 MNHEY, CDR2 SVGEGT. CDR3 sequence reads: CASSRIRQGGNQPQHF. The DNA of the CDR3 is TGTGCCAGCAGCCGCATAAGACAGGGGGGCAATCAGCCCCAGCATTTT.

The rearrangement links TRBV5-4 to TRBJ1-2, with TRBD1 identical over 10 bases. J lost 7 bases, V lost 1 base, and 4 bases had no gene match. CDR1 and CDR2 from the germline V gene are SGHNT and YYREEE (reference sequence). The CDR3 has 14 amino acids. For the CDR3, the DNA is TGTGCCAGCAGCTTGCCGGGACAGGGGTTTGGCTACACCTTC. It codes for CASSLPGQGFGYTF.

V gene TRBV10-2 combines with J gene TRBJ1-3; no clear D. CDR3 length equals 14 residues. The V gene's germline CDR1 is WSHSY and CDR2 SAAADI. Trimming left V 4 bases short and J 0 bases short, with 7 bases between. The chain's CDR3 is CASSVGNSGNTIYF. CDR3 coding DNA: TGCGCCAGCAGTGTCGGGAACTCTGGAAACACCATATATTTT.

The rearrangement joins TRBV27 to TRBJ2-1; possibly TRBD2 for D (6 bases). The CDR3 is 12 residues long. V was shortened by 3 bases and J by 7 bases, with 7 bases between the two germline ends. Looked up from germline, CDR1 is MNHEY and CDR2 is SMNVEV (reference sequence). The CDR3 region has the DNA TGTGCCAGCAGTTTTGGGGGGAATGAGCAGTTCTTC. This sequence encodes CASSFGGNEQFF.

The chain has TRBV6-5 and TRBJ2-3, with D tentatively TRBD2 (6 bases). V was clipped by 8 bases and J by 1 base, with 16 bases between them. This CDR3 is built from 15 residues. Per the germline V gene, CDR1 is MNHEY and CDR2 is SVGAGI. The CDR3 region is CASVAGGARTDTQYF. CDR3 DNA: TGTGCCAGCGTGGCTGGCGGGGCCCGCACAGATACGCAGTATTTT.

V gene TRBV19 combines with J gene TRBJ1-2; TRBD1 matches at 12 bases. The CDR3 is 16 residues long. The V segment lost 1 base and the J segment 6 bases; nucleotides outside the gene matches: 6. CDR1 and CDR2 (germline): LNHDA, SQIVND (reference sequence). CDR3: CASSIGGDRGRDGYTF. CDR3 in DNA: TGTGCCAGTAGTATAGGTGGGGACAGGGGGCGCGATGGCTACACCTTC.

The genes are TRBV6-5 and TRBJ2-7, with a tentative D call TRBD2 (5 bases). The germline V and J ends were trimmed by 11 bases and 3 bases, with 17 bases remaining between them. The CDR3 totals 13 residues. Germline V gene sequence: CDR1 MNHEY, CDR2 SVGAGI. The CDR3 nucleotides are TGTGCCGCCGGGCAGACTAACCACTACGAGCAGTACTTC. Amino acid sequence: CAAGQTNHYEQYF.

V and J are TRBV18 and TRBJ2-1; 7 bases are shared with TRBD2. The V and J ends lost 3 bases and 4 bases, in that order; junction bases with no gene match: 3. The germline gives CDR1 KGHSH, CDR2 LQKENI. The CDR3 covers 14 residues. CDR3 nucleotide sequence: TGTGCCAGCTCACCCAGAGCGGGGTACAATGAGCAGTTCTTC. This translates into CASSPRAGYNEQFF. Drawing the rest from reference TRBV18 and TRBJ2-1, the complete variable domain is NAGVMQNPRHLVRRRGQEARLRCSPMKGHSHVYWYRQLPEEGLKFMVYLQKENIIDESGMPKERFSAEFPKEGPSILRIQQVVRGDSAAYFCASSPRAGYNEQFFGPGTRLTVL.

This chain uses TRBV19 with TRBJ1-1, with 8 bases matching TRBD1. V shed 6 bases and J 1 base; nucleotides not matched to a gene: 4. The CDR3 sequence is 14 residues long. Germline V lookup: CDR1 LNHDA, CDR2 SQIVND (reference sequence). As DNA, the CDR3 is TGTGCCAGTAGGGATCAGGGGGCGAACACTGAAGCTTTCTTT. This codes for CASRDQGANTEAFF.

The rearrangement uses TRBV5-1 and TRBJ1-1; no firm D call. From germline, CDR1 is SGHRS and CDR2 YFSETQ. V shed 4 bases and J shed 0 bases, with 16 bases lying between them. CDR3 length equals 16 residues. CDR3 sequence reads: CASSRIPTGVNTEAFF. CDR3 coding DNA: TGCGCCAGCAGCCGGATCCCCACGGGTGTGAACACTGAAGCTTTCTTT.

The J gene is TRBJ2-2, the V gene TRBV7-2; 8 bases match TRBD2. V shed 8 bases, J shed 5 bases, and the junction held 10 bases outside the gene matches. Germline V CDR1 and CDR2: SGHTA, FQGNSA. This CDR3 has 15 amino acids. CDR3 sequence: CASPLGTSSTGELFF. For the CDR3, the DNA is TGTGCCAGCCCGTTAGGGACTAGTTCGACCGGGGAGCTGTTTTTT.

V and J are TRBV7-2 and TRBJ1-4; 7 bases match TRBD1. Unmatched junction bases numbered 5, after V lost 5 bases and J lost 2 bases. This CDR3 is 15 amino acids long. Germline-derived CDR1 and CDR2 are SGHTA and FQGNSA. Here the CDR3 reads CASSRSDRTNEKLFF. The CDR3 DNA reads TGTGCCAGCAGCCGGTCGGACAGGACTAATGAAAAACTGTTTTTT. Looking up the rest from reference TRBV7-2 and TRBJ1-4 gives the full variable domain: GAGVSQSPSNKVTEKGKDVELRCDPISGHTALYWYRQSLGQGLEFLIYFQGNSAPDKSGLPSDRFSAERTGGSVSTLTIQRTQQEDSAVYLCASSRSDRTNEKLFFGSGTQLSVL.

Details on this clone: Its ends do not fully match the called genes, so a read error is possible. CDR3 region: CASSINTHAGTNF. CDR3 nucleotide sequence: TGTGCCAGTAGTATCAACACCCACGCGGGGACTAATTTT. The chain couples TRBV19 to TRBJ1-4, with D maybe TRBD1 (5 bases). CDR3 size: 13 residues. Germline V gene data show CDR1 as LNHDA and CDR2 as SQIVND (reference sequence).

This clone appeared once. The chain joins TRBV30 to TRBJ1-2; D uncertain. Germline loops: CDR1 GTSNPN, CDR2 SVGIG (reference sequence). The V end lost 5 bases, the J end lost 8 bases, and 12 bases lay between the germline ends. This CDR3 region has 11 residues. This CDR3 is CAWADGVGYTF. The CDR3 DNA reads TGTGCCTGGGCGGACGGGGTCGGCTACACCTTC. Complete variable domain (other parts from reference TRBV30 and TRBJ1-2): SQTIHQWPATLVQPVGSPLSLECTVEGTSNPNLYWYRQAAGRGLQLLFYSVGIGQISSEVPQNLSASRPQDRQFILSSKKLLLSDSGFYLCAWADGVGYTFGSGTRLTVV.

The chain carries TRBV6-2 or TRBV6-3 and TRBJ1-5; TRBD1 aligns across 8 bases. The CDR3 totals 12 residues. V was clipped by 5 bases and J by 6 bases; unmatched bases: 0. Germline V gene lookup returns CDR1 MNHEY and CDR2 SVGEGT. CDR3 protein: CASSGQGQPQHF. The CDR3 coding sequence is TGTGCCAGCAGTGGACAGGGTCAGCCCCAGCATTTT.

V and J are TRBV19 and TRBJ2-5; D remains unclear. The CDR3 has 11 amino acids. V was shortened by 7 bases and J by 10 bases, with 13 bases between the two germline ends. Germline lookup yields CDR1 LNHDA and CDR2 SQIVND (reference sequence). DNA of the CDR3: TGTGCCAGTACCACAAAAGTTTGCCAGTACTTC. Its translation is CASTTKVCQYF.

A single count supports this clone. The chain employs TRBV6-5 and TRBJ1-4, with D possibly being TRBD1 (6 bases). Germline values: CDR1 MNHEY, CDR2 SVGAGI. The CDR3 runs 15 residues. The V and J ends lost 2 bases and 5 bases respectively, with 12 bases between them. CDR3 bases: TGTGCCAGCAGTTACGCCGGGACAAAGAATGAAAAACTGTTTTTT. Translating gives CASSYAGTKNEKLFF.

This rearrangement joins TRBV6-2 or TRBV6-3 to TRBJ1-5; 10 positions match TRBD1. Germline V CDR1 and CDR2: MNHEY, SVGEGT. The ends lost 6 bases at V and 11 bases at J; junction bases unmatched: 13. This CDR3 region has 15 residues. CDR3 loop: CASSVRDRGRLAQHF. The CDR3 nucleotides read TGTGCCAGCAGCGTCCGGGACAGGGGTCGTTTGGCCCAGCATTTT.